This TCR beta chain was sequenced in a study of T cell repertoires in ileal Crohn's disease (dated by TCRdb to the late 2010s). With respect to the entire study: At the time of surgery, roughly a third of patients were active smokers, and the median duration of disease was 6.5 to 8.5 years. A total of some 150 mucosal samples from about 57 patients were sequenced, collected from several sites on the surgical specimen and at postoperative endoscopy. TCR repertoire analysis was performed in approximately 52 Crohn's disease patients drawn from a prospective multicentre cohort. Endoscopic postoperative recurrence was defined as a Rutgeerts score above i0. About half of the patients received postoperative therapy: around ten received thiopurines and 15 to 20 received anti-TNF agents. Surgery was performed for a complication in all patients, with stricturing disease in roughly 61% and penetrating disease in approximately 39%. The study was conducted in parallel with a multicentre cohort that was designed to identify predictors of early endoscopic recurrence following ileocolonic resection.

Results and caveats for the whole study, not just this receptor: Only a subgroup of patients, of unstated size, had mucosal CD4 and CD8 T cells sorted and sequenced. Compared with CD4 T cells, sorted CD8 T cells contained more high-frequency clones, which suggests that the mucosal expansions were mostly CD8. Endoscopic recurrence was linked to a higher percentage of high-frequency clones at surgery, and recurrence occurred in every patient whose clonality exceeded 26.8% (18/57). A significantly higher proportion of clonal expansions was observed in active smokers at surgery than in non-smokers (approximately 28% vs 17%, p=0.02).

About 500 nanograms of biopsy DNA per sample were submitted for commercial TCRB immunosequencing. Adaptive Biotechnology amplified CDR3 regions from genomic DNA with a two-step multiplex PCR that controlled for amplification bias. The first PCR used primers for every V and J gene segment; the second PCR added barcodes and Illumina adapters. CDR3 libraries were sequenced using an Illumina instrument. The original methods were these. Analysis combined the vendor-provided pipelines with custom analysis of raw data in R/Bioconductor under R version 3.3.0. Clonality, ranging from 0 to 1, was calculated as the inverse of the normalised Shannon entropy of all productive clones. High-frequency clones were defined as the share of the repertoire occupied by the top 100 clones, with only clones passing a 95% confidence test being retained. Overlap between samples was measured with the Morisita-Horn index, while repertoire diversity was measured with the Simpson index. TCRdb took this table from immuneACCESS and kept in-frame rearrangements with V and J called. Such tables lack part of the clones; where checked against another copy, unresolved V genes explain under half of the gap, and the rest is unexplained. D and trimming were read from the DNA, whereas the V and J calls and clone size are those reported in that table. The sample has around 2,700 clones on record, 76% of them singletons. The top ten constitute about an eighth of the sample.

This clone came up once. It has no known antigen specificity. Per-nucleotide qualities are absent, and no much larger clonotype sits a single base away. V has 0 bases trimmed and J has 0 bases trimmed; junction bases matching no gene number 8. The germline V gene yields SGHRS for CDR1 and YFSETQ for CDR2. The CDR3 goes from the cysteine to the phenylalanine over 17 residues. Just the 51-base CDR3 DNA is kept, in frame starting at base 1. To be eligible, patients had to be adults with ileal or ileocolonic Crohn's disease and an indication for ileocolonic resection. Before DNA extraction, whole ileal mucosal biopsies were kept frozen at -80 degrees C. Genomic DNA was extracted from frozen whole biopsies using a TRizol-based method and was quantified with a NanoDrop 2000 spectrophotometer.

The chain couples TRBV5-1 to TRBJ2-7; 8 bases in the middle match TRBD2. The sequence was obtained from an adult with Crohn's disease. Sequencing input: ileal tissue. Read as DNA, the sequence is TGCGCCAGCAGCTTGGCGCTTAATAGCGGGATCTCCTACGAGCAGTACTTC. This yields the protein CASSLALNSGISYEQYF.